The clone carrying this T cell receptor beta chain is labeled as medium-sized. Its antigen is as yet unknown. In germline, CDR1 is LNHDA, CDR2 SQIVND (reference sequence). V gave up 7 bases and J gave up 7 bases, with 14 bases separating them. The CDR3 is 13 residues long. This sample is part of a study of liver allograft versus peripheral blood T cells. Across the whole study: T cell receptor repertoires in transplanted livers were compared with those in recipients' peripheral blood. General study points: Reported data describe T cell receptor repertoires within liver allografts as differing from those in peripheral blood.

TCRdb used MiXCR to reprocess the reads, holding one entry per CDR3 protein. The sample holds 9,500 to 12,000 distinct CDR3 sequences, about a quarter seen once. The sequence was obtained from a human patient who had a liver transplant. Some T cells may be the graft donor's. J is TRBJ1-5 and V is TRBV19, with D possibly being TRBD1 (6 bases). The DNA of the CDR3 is TGTGCCAGTAAGCAGGGGCCACGACAGCCCCAGCATTTT. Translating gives CASKQGPRQPQHF.